These 31 T cell receptor beta chains were sequenced from one sample in a study of blood T cell repertoires in COVID-19 (dated by TCRdb to about 2020). To prepare the library, the immunoSEQ multiplex PCR assay was applied. TCRdb re-hosts the immuneACCESS table, in-frame sequences only. Its copies lack some clones; in the studies checked, an unresolved V gene accounts for under half of them, and the cause for the rest is not known. For this sample there are some 120,000 clones; 75% to 90% appear just once. The top ten constitute 25% to 30% of the sample. The sequencing sample was made of peripheral blood. The receptor set was obtained from a man aged 65-85 years with active or convalescent COVID-19.

V and J are TRBV19 and TRBJ2-2, with D perhaps matching TRBD2 (6 bases). Trimming shortened V by 10 bases and J by 5 bases, and 23 bases separated the two germline ends. Per germline, CDR1 LNHDA and CDR2 SQIVND (reference sequence). The CDR3 extends over 16 amino acids. The CDR3 sequence is CATHRGLSLVTGELFF. The CDR3 DNA follows: TGTGCCACCCATCGGGGACTCTCCCTGGTAACCGGGGAGCTGTTTTTT.

The chain has TRBV5-1 and TRBJ2-1; 9 bases agree with TRBD2. CDR1 is SGHRS, CDR2 YFSETQ, per germline. V lost 5 bases and J lost 8; bases outside the gene matches: 11. This CDR3 has 15 residues. The CDR3: CASRLTSGSVYEQFF. The CDR3 nucleotides read TGCGCCAGCAGGTTAACTAGCGGGTCGGTCTATGAGCAGTTCTTC.

The rearrangement links TRBV20-1 to TRBJ2-7, with 12 bases fitting TRBD2. Germline values: CDR1 DFQATT, CDR2 SNEGSKA (reference sequence). The length of the CDR3 is 17 residues. J was trimmed by 4 bases and V by 3 bases; bases with no gene match: 13. CDR3 coding DNA: TGCAGTGCTAGTGGGCTAGCGGGAGGGTTGGGTAAATACGAGCAGTACTTC. It is translated as CSASGLAGGLGKYEQYF.

The genes are TRBV5-1 and TRBJ1-3; D gene ambiguous. Germline CDR1 is SGHRS and CDR2 is YFSETQ. The CDR3 sequence is 16 residues long. V was shortened by 0 bases and J by 2 bases, with 12 bases between the two germline ends. The CDR3 nucleotides read TGCGCCAGCAGCTTGGATGTCAGATCCGCTGGAAACACCATATATTTT. The encoded protein is CASSLDVRSAGNTIYF.

The rearrangement links TRBV2 to TRBJ1-2; no definite D call. CDR1 and CDR2 (germline): SNHLY, FYNNEI. V was trimmed by 6 bases and J by 7 bases, leaving 18 bases between them. The CDR3 consists of 14 residues. DNA of the CDR3: TGTGCCAGCAGCGAATCGCAGTTGGAGCGTGGCTACACCTTC. Translating gives CASSESQLERGYTF.

The rearrangement links TRBV18 to TRBJ2-7; no clear D gene. Trimming took off 3 bases at V and 1 base at J, with 4 bases between the two ends. This CDR3 is built from 12 residues. The germline CDR1 and CDR2 sequences are KGHSH and LQKENI. The CDR3 here is CASSPESYEQYF. CDR3 nucleotides: TGTGCCAGCTCACCGGAGTCCTACGAGCAGTACTTC.

Worth noting for this clone: One end of the junction does not line up with germline, which may come from a read error. This chain connects TRBV7-7 to TRBJ1-3; weak D call: TRBD1 (6 bases). Per the germline V gene, CDR1 is SSHAT and CDR2 is FNYEAQ (reference sequence). The CDR3 is made up of 15 amino acids. The CDR3 sequence is CASSLEPGVGNTIYF. CDR3 coding DNA: TGTGCTAGCAGCTTAGAGCCAGGGGTTGGAAACACCATATATTTT.

Comments on this clone: At the DNA level, this CDR3 is encoded by other sequences in the same sample as well. The chain couples TRBV28 to TRBJ2-2, with D hard to call. Trimming shortened V by 2 bases and J by 4 bases, and 5 bases separated the two germline ends. Looked up from germline, CDR1 is MDHEN and CDR2 is SYDVKM. CDR3 length: 13 amino acids. CDR3 residues: CASSLTSTGELFF. The CDR3 DNA follows: TGTGCCAGCAGTTTAACGAGCACCGGGGAGCTGTTTTTT.

This clone has more than one count but fewer than ten. The chain combines TRBV5-1 with TRBJ2-7; 12 bases are shared with TRBD2. V was clipped by 4 bases and J by 5 bases; unmatched bases: 7. The germline CDR1 and CDR2 sequences are SGHRS and YFSETQ. This CDR3 region has 15 residues. CDR3 sequence reads: CASSLGLAGLDEQYF. The CDR3 coding sequence is TGCGCCAGCAGCCTCGGACTAGCGGGATTGGACGAGCAGTACTTC.

CDR3 amino acids: CSASRSGTPYEQYF. Written as DNA, the CDR3 is TGCAGTGCTAGTCGCAGCGGGACTCCCTACGAGCAGTACTTC. The chain links TRBV20-1 to TRBJ2-7; 7 bases match TRBD2. The germline V gene has CDR1 DFQATT and CDR2 SNEGSKA (reference sequence). Trimming removed 3 bases from V and 2 bases from J; junction bases left unmatched: 7. This CDR3 region has 14 residues.

This clone came up once. The genes are TRBV6-5 and TRBJ1-2; 7 positions match TRBD1. This CDR3 is built from 13 residues. The ends lost 6 bases at V and 4 bases at J; junction bases unmatched: 5. Per the germline V gene, CDR1 is MNHEY and CDR2 is SVGAGI. The DNA of the CDR3 is TGTGCCAGCAGGAGACGGGACAGCTATGGCTACACCTTC. This translates into CASRRRDSYGYTF.

The chain links TRBV30 to TRBJ1-1; D possibly corresponds to TRBD1 (5 bases). The CDR3 length is 11 residues. The V end lost 4 bases, the J end lost 8 bases, and 11 bases lay between the germline ends. From germline, CDR1 is GTSNPN and CDR2 SVGIG (reference sequence). In DNA, the CDR3 is TGTGCCTGGAACCTGAACAGGGAAGCTTTCTTT. Its protein is CAWNLNREAFF.

As regards this clone: One junction end disagrees with the germline gene, perhaps due to a read error. The chain recombines TRBV7-7 with TRBJ2-1; the D is unclear. The CDR3 has 15 residues. CDR1 SSHAT and CDR2 FNYEAQ come from the germline V gene (reference sequence). Here the CDR3 reads CASSPNSGSYNEQFF. CDR3 nucleotides: TGTGCTAGCAGCCCCAACAGTGGGTCCTACAATGAGCAGTTCTTC.

This clone was detected only once. This chain links TRBV7-6 with TRBJ2-1; 10 bases agree with TRBD2. V gave up 4 bases and J gave up 1 base; unmatched junction bases: 7. CDR1 SGHVS and CDR2 FNYEAQ come from the germline V gene. The CDR3 spans 17 residues. CDR3 sequence reads: CASSSQTSGFSYNEQFF. For the CDR3, the DNA is TGTGCCAGCAGCTCTCAGACTAGCGGGTTTTCCTACAATGAGCAGTTCTTC.

The CDR3: CASSFQGGNQPQHF. In DNA form, the CDR3 reads TGTGCCAGCAGCTTTCAGGGAGGAAATCAGCCCCAGCATTTT. This chain links TRBV7-9 with TRBJ1-5; a possible D gene is TRBD1 (5 bases). Germline loops: CDR1 SEHNR, CDR2 FQNEAQ (reference sequence). The CDR3 runs 14 residues. The ends were cut back, 3 bases at V and 4 bases at J, with 10 bases in the middle. The full variable domain, completed using reference TRBV7-9 and TRBJ1-5, is DTGVSQNPRHKITKRGQNVTFRCDPISEHNRLYWYRQTLGQGPEFLTYFQNEAQLEKSRLLSDRFSAERPKGSFSTLEIQRTEQGDSAMYLCASSFQGGNQPQHFGDGTRLSIL.

The chain links TRBV7-9 to TRBJ2-3; D is perhaps TRBD2 (5 bases). The V end lost 4 bases, the J end lost 7 bases, and 9 bases lay between the germline ends. This CDR3 spans 12 amino acids. CDR1 SEHNR and CDR2 FQNEAQ come from the germline V gene (reference sequence). The CDR3 bases are TGTGCCAGCAGCTGGACTCAGAATACGCAGTATTTT. Translating gives CASSWTQNTQYF.

In its sample, this clone was seen once. The gene calls are TRBV30 and TRBJ1-6, with D unclear. This CDR3 region has 13 residues. With 5 bases removed from V and 1 base from J, the gap between germline ends came to 6 bases. Germline V gives CDR1 GTSNPN, CDR2 SVGIG (reference sequence). The CDR3 sequence is CAWGRSYNSPLHF. The CDR3 DNA reads as TGTGCCTGGGGGCGGTCCTATAATTCACCCCTCCACTTT.

The chain combines TRBV4-1 with TRBJ2-7; D might be TRBD2 (5 bases). This CDR3 is 17 amino acids long. Trimming removed 0 bases from V and 4 bases from J, with 19 bases in between. Germline V gene lookup returns CDR1 MGHRA and CDR2 YSYEKL. The CDR3 nucleotides read TGCGCCAGCAGCCAAGAAGCCCGGGATAGAGAGGGTTACGAGCAGTACTTC. It translates to CASSQEARDREGYEQYF.

This chain uses TRBV2 with TRBJ2-1; TRBD2 aligns across 8 bases. V lost 7 bases, J lost 5 bases, and 13 bases stayed unmatched. The CDR3 loop spans 16 amino acids. Germline V lookup: CDR1 SNHLY, CDR2 FYNNEI. CDR3: CASIQTRGGPNNEQFF. For the CDR3, the DNA is TGTGCCAGCATCCAGACCCGGGGGGGGCCTAACAATGAGCAGTTCTTC.

The chain links TRBV7-6 to TRBJ2-1, with 9 bases that match TRBD2. This CDR3 contains 15 residues. Trimming at V came to 3 bases and at J to 9 bases, leaving 9 bases not matched to a gene. The germline CDR1 and CDR2 sequences are SGHVS and FNYEAQ. The CDR3 here is CASSFSGSGKGEQFF. CDR3 bases: TGTGCCAGCAGCTTTAGCGGGAGCGGGAAGGGTGAGCAGTTCTTC.

The CDR3 DNA reads as TGTGCCAGCAGCCTAAGACAGGGGGTCGGGGAGCTGTTTTTT. This codes for CASSLRQGVGELFF. This chain links TRBV11-3 with TRBJ2-2; 9 bases match TRBD1. Germline V CDR1 and CDR2: SGHNT, YENEEA. V shed 5 bases and J 7 bases; nucleotides not matched to a gene: 5. CDR3 length: 14 residues.

The DNA of the CDR3 is TGTGCCAGTAGACAGGGCGATCAGCCCCAGCATTTT. Its protein product is CASRQGDQPQHF. V usage is TRBV2 and J usage is TRBJ1-5, with 7 bases that match TRBD1. J gave up 5 bases and V 9 bases, and 4 bases lay outside the gene matches. The germline V gene encodes CDR1 SNHLY and CDR2 FYNNEI. This CDR3 has 12 residues. Variable domain in full (rest from reference TRBV2 and TRBJ1-5): EPEVTQTPSHQVTQMGQEVILRCVPISNHLYFYWYRQILGQKVEFLVSFYNNEISEKSEIFDDQFSVERPDGSNFTLKIRSTKLEDSAMYFCASRQGDQPQHFGDGTRLSIL.

The J gene is TRBJ2-1, the V gene TRBV5-6; D is uncertain. Germline assignment: CDR1 SGHDT and CDR2 YYEEEE. The CDR3 contains 12 residues. V lost 2 bases and J 7 bases, leaving 7 bases between the germline ends. CDR3 in DNA: TGTGCCAGCAGCTTTAGAGAAAATGAGCAGTTCTTC. This codes for CASSFRENEQFF.

J is TRBJ2-2 and V is TRBV5-1, with D perhaps matching TRBD1 (5 bases). V was pared by 1 base and J by 1 base, with 8 bases between. Germline V gene sequence: CDR1 SGHRS, CDR2 YFSETQ. This CDR3 has 15 amino acids. This chain's CDR3 is CASSLSQENTGELFF. The CDR3 DNA follows: TGCGCCAGCAGCTTGTCACAGGAGAACACCGGGGAGCTGTTTTTT. Together with reference TRBV5-1 and TRBJ2-2, the CDR3 gives the full variable domain: KAGVTQTPRYLIKTRGQQVTLSCSPISGHRSVSWYQQTPGQGLQFLFEYFSETQRNKGNFPGRFSGRQFSNSRSEMNVSTLELGDSALYLCASSLSQENTGELFFGEGSRLTVL.

The rearrangement uses TRBV18 and TRBJ2-7, with D unclear. Germline CDR1 KGHSH, CDR2 LQKENI. Trimming removed 3 bases from V and 2 bases from J, with 11 bases in between. The CDR3 contains 14 residues. The CDR3 region is CASSPGQFAYEQYF. CDR3 DNA: TGTGCCAGCTCACCGGGCCAGTTTGCCTACGAGCAGTACTTC.

CDR3 residues: CASSIELHLAGGYNEQFF. CDR3 DNA sequence: TGTGCCAGTAGTATTGAACTACACCTAGCGGGAGGGTACAATGAGCAGTTCTTC. This chain uses TRBV19 with TRBJ2-1; TRBD2 matches 12 bases. Germline CDR1 is LNHDA and CDR2 is SQIVND (reference sequence). V lost 3 bases and J lost 4; bases outside the gene matches: 10. The CDR3 length is 18 residues.

J is TRBJ1-5 and V is TRBV10-3; TRBD1 agrees at 7 bases. CDR1 and CDR2 from the germline V gene are ENHRY and SYGVKD. V gave up 2 bases and J gave up 9 bases; unmatched junction bases: 7. CDR3 size: 14 residues. CDR3 bases: TGTGCCATCAGTGAGGGGCCAGGGGGAGGGCCCCAGCATTTT. Protein product: CAISEGPGGGPQHF.

V usage is TRBV6-2 or TRBV6-3 and J usage is TRBJ1-5; TRBD1 is a possible D gene (5 bases). CDR1 MNHEY and CDR2 SVGEGT come from the germline V gene. The CDR3 totals 16 residues. Between the trimmed V and J ends, which lost 2 bases and 5 bases, there was a span of 16 bases. The CDR3 here is CASSYDLGEEDQPQHF. CDR3 coding DNA: TGTGCCAGCAGTTACGATTTAGGGGAGGAAGATCAGCCCCAGCATTTT.

Details on this clone: This CDR3 is also generated by other DNA sequences in the sample. The V call is TRBV28, the J call TRBJ1-1, with a tentative D call TRBD1 (5 bases). V lost 3 bases and J lost 0, with 8 bases in between. The length of the CDR3 is 14 residues. From germline, CDR1 is MDHEN and CDR2 SYDVKM. This chain's CDR3 is CASSLGGVNTEAFF. The CDR3 nucleotides read TGTGCCAGCAGTTTGGGGGGTGTGAACACTGAAGCTTTCTTT. Drawing the rest from reference TRBV28 and TRBJ1-1, the complete variable domain is DVKVTQSSRYLVKRTGEKVFLECVQDMDHENMFWYRQDPGLGLRLIYFSYDVKMKEKGDIPEGYSVSREKKERFSLILESASTNQTSMYLCASSLGGVNTEAFFGQGTRLTVV.

Only one count was recorded for this clone. The rearrangement joins TRBV30 to TRBJ1-6; 9 bases line up with TRBD1. V dropped 3 bases and J dropped 7; count of bases not matched to a gene: 7. The CDR3 contains 15 residues. Germline values: CDR1 GTSNPN, CDR2 SVGIG (reference sequence). The CDR3 sequence: CAWRMGDRENSPLHF. The CDR3 nucleotides read TGTGCCTGGAGAATGGGGGACAGGGAAAATTCACCCCTCCACTTT.

V gene TRBV29-1 combines with J gene TRBJ2-7; perhaps TRBD1 as D (5 bases). Germline loops: CDR1 SQVTM, CDR2 ANQGSEA. The CDR3 length is 14 residues. V lost 4 bases to trimming and J lost 0 bases, with 13 bases between them. DNA of the CDR3: TGCAGCGTTGTGGGGCCAGCGAGCTCCTACGAGCAGTACTTC. As protein: CSVVGPASSYEQYF.